Following are 27 T cell receptor beta chains from one sample sequenced in a study of control samples from healthy donors and cancer patients. The protocol was immunoSEQ multiplex PCR, while the TCRdb copy is restricted to in-frame clones and leaves out a portion. The sample includes some 130,000 clones, roughly 92% of them seen just once. Sequenced material: blood. These receptors were taken from a man aged 18 to 29 in good health.

The V and J genes are TRBV7-9 and TRBJ2-1; 7 bases map to TRBD2. The CDR3 spans 12 residues. Germline V lookup: CDR1 SEHNR, CDR2 FQNEAQ (reference sequence). The J segment lost 6 bases and the V segment lost 8 bases, leaving 4 bases of the junction unmatched. Here the CDR3 DNA reads TGTGCCAGCGGCGGGGGACCCAATGAGCAGTTCTTC. Amino acid sequence: CASGGGPNEQFF.

The chain has TRBV19 and TRBJ2-7; possibly TRBD2 for D (5 bases). Trimming left V 5 bases short and J 4 bases short, with 15 bases between. Germline assignment: CDR1 LNHDA and CDR2 SQIVND (reference sequence). The CDR3 loop spans 14 amino acids. This CDR3 reads CASSAGLARYEQYF. The CDR3 DNA is TGTGCCAGTAGTGCCGGACTGGCTCGGTACGAGCAGTACTTC.

The chain is built from TRBV5-4 and TRBJ2-3; TRBD2 agrees at 12 bases. CDR1 and CDR2 from the germline V gene are SGHNT and YYREEE (reference sequence). After removal of 4 bases from V and 0 bases from J, the junction contained 6 bases not matched to a gene. This CDR3 spans 17 amino acids. Here the CDR3 reads CASSTGTSGPSTDTQYF. Written as DNA, the CDR3 is TGTGCCAGCAGCACCGGGACTAGCGGGCCAAGCACAGATACGCAGTATTTT.

This chain links TRBV4-1 with TRBJ2-7, with 11 bases that match TRBD1. V lost 4 bases and J lost 3; bases outside the gene matches: 5. CDR1 is MGHRA and CDR2 is YSYEKL in the germline V gene. CDR3 length: 15 residues. The CDR3 spells CASSPSGTGGYEQYF. In DNA, the CDR3 is TGCGCCAGCAGCCCGTCCGGGACAGGGGGCTACGAGCAGTACTTC.

The V gene is TRBV24-1, the J gene TRBJ2-5; tentatively, D is TRBD1 (6 bases). In germline, CDR1 is KGHDR, CDR2 SFDVKD. V lost 2 bases to trimming and J lost 2 bases, with 20 bases between them. The CDR3 is made up of 18 amino acids. CDR3 in amino acids: CATSDSSAVGAGQETQYF. The CDR3 DNA reads TGTGCCACCAGTGATTCTTCTGCGGTGGGGGCAGGGCAAGAGACCCAGTACTTC.

The chain employs TRBV4-2 and TRBJ1-2; the D is unclear. Germline CDR1 LGHNA, CDR2 YNFKEQ. The CDR3 spans 12 residues. V lost 0 bases and J lost 4, with 3 bases in between. The CDR3 DNA sequence: TGTGCCAGCAGCCAAGACAGCTATGGCTACACCTTC. Translated, it gives CASSQDSYGYTF.

This clone appeared once. The J gene is TRBJ2-5, the V gene TRBV4-1; D perhaps matches TRBD2 (6 bases). V shed 0 bases and J shed 5 bases, with 19 bases lying between them. Germline-derived CDR1 and CDR2 are MGHRA and YSYEKL. The CDR3 covers 17 residues. CDR3 nucleotides: TGCGCCAGCAGCCAAGATCCGGCTAGCGCGACCCGGGAGACCCAGTACTTC. Translated: CASSQDPASATRETQYF.

This chain uses TRBV30 with TRBJ2-3; D is uncertain. The CDR3 contains 13 residues. V lost 7 bases to trimming and J lost 4 bases, with 15 bases between them. Per germline, CDR1 GTSNPN and CDR2 SVGIG (reference sequence). CDR3 in DNA: TGTGCCTCCGAATCAAGGGTCGCAGATACGCAGTATTTT. This sequence encodes CASESRVADTQYF.

This rearrangement joins TRBV7-9 to TRBJ2-7; D call uncertain. Trimming stripped 1 base from V and 1 base from J, with 8 bases between. Per germline, CDR1 SEHNR and CDR2 FQNEAQ (reference sequence). The CDR3 has 14 residues. The chain's CDR3 is CASSLEFRSYEQYF. The CDR3 DNA reads TGTGCCAGCAGCTTAGAGTTCCGGTCCTACGAGCAGTACTTC.

Note on this clone: In the same sample, other DNA sequences code for this CDR3. This chain connects TRBV30 to TRBJ2-7, with 7 bases lining up with TRBD1. CDR1 and CDR2 (germline): GTSNPN, SVGIG (reference sequence). This CDR3 has 14 residues. V shed 5 bases and J 0 bases; nucleotides not matched to a gene: 7. In DNA form, the CDR3 reads TGTGCCTGGGAGCAGGGGGTGAACTCCTACGAGCAGTACTTC. As protein: CAWEQGVNSYEQYF.

The CDR3 here is CASSESQGAVNYGYTF. For the CDR3, the DNA is TGTGCCAGCAGTGAAAGTCAGGGTGCGGTGAACTATGGCTACACCTTC. The chain employs TRBV6-1 and TRBJ1-2, with D possibly matching TRBD1 (5 bases). CDR1 and CDR2 from the germline V gene are MNHNS and SASEGT. This CDR3 has 16 amino acids. V was cut by 2 bases and J by 2 bases, with 15 bases left in between.

This chain connects TRBV5-1 to TRBJ2-5, with D perhaps matching TRBD1 or TRBD2 (7 bases each). V was clipped by 6 bases and J by 5 bases, with 17 bases between them. Germline-derived CDR1 and CDR2 are SGHRS and YFSETQ. The CDR3 has 14 residues. CDR3 nucleotides: TGCGCCAGCACTACCCCAGGGGGAGGGGAGACCCAGTACTTC. This sequence encodes CASTTPGGGETQYF.

The rearrangement joins TRBV21-1 to TRBJ2-3; whether TRBD1, the table's D call, matches the DNA was not checked. TRBV21-1 is a pseudogene. This CDR3 is built from 14 residues. CDR3 protein: CASSKEGAADTQYF. DNA for the CDR3: TGTGCCAGCAGCAAAGAGGGGGCCGCAGATACGCAGTATTTT.

This chain connects TRBV5-6 to TRBJ1-2, with D uncertain. Germline V gene lookup returns CDR1 SGHDT and CDR2 YYEEEE. Trimming cost V 0 bases and J 6 bases, with 12 bases left between them. This CDR3 contains 14 residues. The CDR3 here is CASSLGLAPNGYTF. The CDR3 DNA follows: TGTGCCAGCAGCTTGGGTCTCGCCCCCAATGGCTACACCTTC.

CDR3 DNA: TGTGCCAGCAGCGAAACCTGGACAGCGAACACTGAAGCTTTCTTT. This codes for CASSETWTANTEAFF. This chain joins TRBV28 and TRBJ1-1; a possible D gene is TRBD1 (6 bases). The CDR3 has 15 residues. V was clipped by 6 bases and J by 1 base, with 15 bases between them. CDR1 is MDHEN and CDR2 is SYDVKM in the germline V gene.

J is TRBJ1-3 and V is TRBV9; unclear D gene. The ends were cut back, 4 bases at V and 4 bases at J, with 15 bases in the middle. The CDR3 length is 15 residues. Per the germline V gene, CDR1 is SGDLS and CDR2 is YYNGEE. This CDR3 is CASSRGPYMGNTIYF. CDR3 bases: TGTGCCAGCAGCCGCGGGCCGTATATGGGAAACACCATATATTTT.

This clone has a count of ten or more. The chain joins TRBV5-4 to TRBJ1-2, with a possible D match to TRBD1 (5 bases). The CDR3 extends over 13 amino acids. CDR1 and CDR2 (germline): SGHNT, YYREEE (reference sequence). V was cut by 4 bases and J by 2 bases, with 9 bases left in between. Here the CDR3 reads CASSPQENYGYTF. CDR3 sequence (DNA): TGTGCCAGCAGCCCACAGGAAAACTATGGCTACACCTTC.

V usage is TRBV7-9 and J usage is TRBJ2-2; 8 bases line up with TRBD1. CDR3 size: 15 residues. V was pared by 2 bases and J by 4 bases, with 3 bases of the junction left unmatched. Germline V gene data show CDR1 as SEHNR and CDR2 as FQNEAQ (reference sequence). DNA of the CDR3: TGTGCCAGCAGCTTACAGGGGGCCCCCACCGGGGAGCTGTTTTTT. Protein sequence: CASSLQGAPTGELFF.

The chain carries TRBV11-3 and TRBJ2-2; no firm D call. CDR3 size: 16 residues. CDR1 SGHNT and CDR2 YENEEA come from the germline V gene. Trimming took 0 bases from V and 4 from J, leaving 12 bases between them. In DNA form, the CDR3 reads TGTGCCAGCAGCTTAGAAAGCGATTTGGGCACCGGGGAGCTGTTTTTT. Its translation: CASSLESDLGTGELFF.

The V gene is TRBV6-5, the J gene TRBJ2-1; D may be TRBD1 (6 bases). V was cut by 4 bases and J by 9 bases, with 16 bases left in between. Germline V gene lookup returns CDR1 MNHEY and CDR2 SVGAGI. The CDR3 loop spans 14 amino acids. CDR3 sequence (DNA): TGTGCCAGCAGTTTGTCGATCAGGGGTGGTGAGCAGTTCTTC. Translated: CASSLSIRGGEQFF.

V gene TRBV27 combines with J gene TRBJ2-3; possible D gene TRBD2, 5 bases. The CDR3 is 16 amino acids. Germline V lookup: CDR1 MNHEY, CDR2 SMNVEV (reference sequence). The V end was cut by 4 bases, the J end by 0 bases, with 14 bases between. The CDR3 here is CASSSLARLSTDTQYF. CDR3 DNA: TGTGCCAGCAGTTCCCTAGCAAGGCTGAGCACAGATACGCAGTATTTT.

This chain uses TRBV7-6 with TRBJ2-3, with 8 positions matching TRBD2. V trimming: 5 bases; J trimming: 2 bases; junction bases outside the gene matches: 15. The V gene's germline CDR1 is SGHVS and CDR2 FNYEAQ. The CDR3 sequence is 18 residues long. DNA for the CDR3: TGTGCCAGCAGCCGCCTCAGCGGGGGCTATACCGACACAGATACGCAGTATTTT. Encoded protein: CASSRLSGGYTDTDTQYF.

The rearrangement links TRBV5-4 to TRBJ1-2; weak D call: TRBD1 (5 bases). CDR3 length equals 12 residues. V lost 2 bases, J lost 8 bases, and 10 bases lay in between. Per the germline V gene, CDR1 is SGHNT and CDR2 is YYREEE (reference sequence). The chain's CDR3 is CASSLGGVGYTF. In DNA, the CDR3 is TGTGCCAGCAGCTTAGGAGGGGTCGGCTACACCTTC.

The chain uses TRBV18 and TRBJ2-3; D assignment may be TRBD1 or TRBD2 (6 bases each). The CDR3 sequence is 14 residues long. The germline V and J ends were trimmed by 3 bases and 4 bases, with 11 bases remaining between them. Per the germline V gene, CDR1 is KGHSH and CDR2 is LQKENI. The CDR3 bases are TGTGCCAGCTCACCCGGGGGCGCCGCAGATACGCAGTATTTT. It translates to CASSPGGAADTQYF.

This rearrangement joins TRBV5-1 to TRBJ1-6; D perhaps matches TRBD1 (6 bases). The CDR3 is 17 residues long. CDR1 SGHRS and CDR2 YFSETQ come from the germline V gene. Trimming took off 4 bases at V and 0 bases at J, with 14 bases between the two ends. Written as DNA, the CDR3 is TGCGCCAGCAGCCGGTCTGGACAGAGCTCCTATAATTCACCCCTCCACTTT. Translation gives CASSRSGQSSYNSPLHF.

This chain links TRBV19 with TRBJ1-3, with D unclear. Trimming removed 3 bases from V and 0 bases from J, with 9 bases in between. Germline lookup yields CDR1 LNHDA and CDR2 SQIVND (reference sequence). The CDR3 length is 15 residues. In DNA, the CDR3 is TGTGCCAGTAGTATCTCGGGCTTCTCTGGAAACACCATATATTTT. Translating gives CASSISGFSGNTIYF. The full variable domain, rest sourced from reference TRBV19 and TRBJ1-3, is DGGITQSPKYLFRKEGQNVTLSCEQNLNHDAMYWYRQDPGQGLRLIYYSQIVNDFQKGDIAEGYSVSREKKESFPLTVTSAQKNPTAFYLCASSISGFSGNTIYFGEGSWLTVV.

The chain uses TRBV6-5 and TRBJ2-1; the D gene is possibly TRBD1 (5 bases). With 6 bases removed from V and 5 bases from J, the gap between germline ends came to 8 bases. The length of the CDR3 is 12 residues. Germline V gene data show CDR1 as MNHEY and CDR2 as SVGAGI. This CDR3 is CASSRVNNEQFF. CDR3 bases: TGTGCCAGCAGCAGGGTAAACAATGAGCAGTTCTTC.